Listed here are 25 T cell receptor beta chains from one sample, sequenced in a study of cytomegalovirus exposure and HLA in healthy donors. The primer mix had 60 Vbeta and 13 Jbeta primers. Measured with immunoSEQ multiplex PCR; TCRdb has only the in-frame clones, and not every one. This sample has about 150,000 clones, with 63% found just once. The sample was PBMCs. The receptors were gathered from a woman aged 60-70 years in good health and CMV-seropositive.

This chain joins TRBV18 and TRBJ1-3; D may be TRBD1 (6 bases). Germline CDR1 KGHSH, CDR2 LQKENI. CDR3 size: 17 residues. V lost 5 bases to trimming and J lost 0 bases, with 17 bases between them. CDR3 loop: CASSSSSTGSSGNTIYF. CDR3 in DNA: TGTGCCAGCTCATCTTCCTCGACAGGTAGCTCTGGAAACACCATATATTTT. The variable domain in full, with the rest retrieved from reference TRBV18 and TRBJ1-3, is NAGVMQNPRHLVRRRGQEARLRCSPMKGHSHVYWYRQLPEEGLKFMVYLQKENIIDESGMPKERFSAEFPKEGPSILRIQQVVRGDSAAYFCASSSSSTGSSGNTIYFGEGSWLTVV.

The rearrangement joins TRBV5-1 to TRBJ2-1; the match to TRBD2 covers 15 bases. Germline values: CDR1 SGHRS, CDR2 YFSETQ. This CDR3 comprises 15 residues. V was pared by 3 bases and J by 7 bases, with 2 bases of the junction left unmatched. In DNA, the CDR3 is TGCGCCAGCAGCTGGGGGACTAGCGGGAGGAATGAGCAGTTCTTC. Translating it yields CASSWGTSGRNEQFF.

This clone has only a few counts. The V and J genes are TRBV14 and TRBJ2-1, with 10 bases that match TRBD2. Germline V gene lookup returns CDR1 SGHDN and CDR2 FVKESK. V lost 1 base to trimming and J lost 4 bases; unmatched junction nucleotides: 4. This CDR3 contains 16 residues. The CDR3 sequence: CASSQVGAGGYNEQFF. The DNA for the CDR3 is TGTGCCAGCAGCCAAGTTGGAGCGGGAGGGTACAATGAGCAGTTCTTC.

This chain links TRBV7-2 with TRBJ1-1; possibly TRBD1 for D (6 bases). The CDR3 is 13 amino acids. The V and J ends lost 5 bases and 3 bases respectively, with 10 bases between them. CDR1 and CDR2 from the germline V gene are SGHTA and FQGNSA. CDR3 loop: CASSPHRDTEAFF. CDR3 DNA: TGTGCCAGCAGCCCCCACAGGGACACTGAAGCTTTCTTT.

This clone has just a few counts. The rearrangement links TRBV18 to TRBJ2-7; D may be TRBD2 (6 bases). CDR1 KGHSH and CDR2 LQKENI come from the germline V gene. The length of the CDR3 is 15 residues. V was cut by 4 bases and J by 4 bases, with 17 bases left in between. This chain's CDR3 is CASSLSRGIGYEQYF. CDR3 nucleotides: TGTGCCAGCTCACTCTCTCGGGGGATTGGATACGAGCAGTACTTC.

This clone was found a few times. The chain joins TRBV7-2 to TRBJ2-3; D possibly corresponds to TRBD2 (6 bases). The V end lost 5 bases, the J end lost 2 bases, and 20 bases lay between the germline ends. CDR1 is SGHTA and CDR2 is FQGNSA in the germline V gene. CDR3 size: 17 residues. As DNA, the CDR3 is TGTGCCAGCAGCAGAACCTATCCGGGACTGAACACAGATACGCAGTATTTT. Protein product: CASSRTYPGLNTDTQYF.

This CDR3 reads CAFSRGQAFSGNTIYF. CDR3 bases: TGTGCATTTAGCAGGGGACAGGCTTTCTCTGGAAACACCATATATTTT. The V call is TRBV30, the J call TRBJ1-3, with 8 bases matching TRBD1. CDR3 size: 16 residues. Germline CDR1 is GTSNPN and CDR2 is SVGIG (reference sequence).

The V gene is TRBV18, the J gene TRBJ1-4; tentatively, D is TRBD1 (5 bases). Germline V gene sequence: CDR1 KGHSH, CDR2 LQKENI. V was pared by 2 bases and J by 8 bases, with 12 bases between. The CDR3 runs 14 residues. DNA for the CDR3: TGTGCCAGCTCACCAAGACAGCTAGGCGAAAAACTGTTTTTT. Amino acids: CASSPRQLGEKLFF. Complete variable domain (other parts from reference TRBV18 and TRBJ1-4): NAGVMQNPRHLVRRRGQEARLRCSPMKGHSHVYWYRQLPEEGLKFMVYLQKENIIDESGMPKERFSAEFPKEGPSILRIQQVVRGDSAAYFCASSPRQLGEKLFFGSGTQLSVL.

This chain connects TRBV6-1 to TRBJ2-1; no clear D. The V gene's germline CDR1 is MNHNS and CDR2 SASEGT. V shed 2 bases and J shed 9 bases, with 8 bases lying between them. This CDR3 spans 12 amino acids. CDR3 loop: CASSEIGGEQFF. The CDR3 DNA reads TGTGCCAGCAGTGAAATCGGTGGTGAGCAGTTCTTC.

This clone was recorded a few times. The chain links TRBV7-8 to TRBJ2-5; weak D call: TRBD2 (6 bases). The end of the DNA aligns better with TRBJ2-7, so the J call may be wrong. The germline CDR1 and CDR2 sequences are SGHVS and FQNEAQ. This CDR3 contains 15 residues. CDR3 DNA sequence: TGTGCCAGCAGCCCGCGGGACTCTGCAAGGGGCGAGCAGTACTTC. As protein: CASSPRDSARGEQYF.

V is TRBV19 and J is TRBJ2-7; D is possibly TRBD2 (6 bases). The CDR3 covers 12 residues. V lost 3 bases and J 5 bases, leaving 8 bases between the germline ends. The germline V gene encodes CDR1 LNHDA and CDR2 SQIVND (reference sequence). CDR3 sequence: CASSMLANEQYF. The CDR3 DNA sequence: TGTGCCAGTAGTATGCTAGCGAACGAGCAGTACTTC.

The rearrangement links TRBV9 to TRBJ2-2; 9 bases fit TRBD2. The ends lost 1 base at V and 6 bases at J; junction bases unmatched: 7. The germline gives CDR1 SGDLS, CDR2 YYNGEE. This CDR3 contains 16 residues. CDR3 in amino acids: CASSVRSGSGSGELFF. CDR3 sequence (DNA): TGTGCCAGCAGCGTACGTAGCGGGAGCGGATCCGGGGAGCTGTTTTTT.

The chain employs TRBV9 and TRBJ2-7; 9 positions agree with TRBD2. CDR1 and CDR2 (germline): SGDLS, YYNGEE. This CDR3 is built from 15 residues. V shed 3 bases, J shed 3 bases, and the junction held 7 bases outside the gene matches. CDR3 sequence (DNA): TGTGCCAGCAGCGCGGGGGCTAGCGGGAACTACGAGCAGTACTTC. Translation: CASSAGASGNYEQYF.

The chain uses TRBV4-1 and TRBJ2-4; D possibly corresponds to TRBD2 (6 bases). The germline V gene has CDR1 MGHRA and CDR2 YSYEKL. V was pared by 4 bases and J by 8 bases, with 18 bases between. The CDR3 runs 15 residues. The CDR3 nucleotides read TGCGCCAGCAGCCGCGAGACTAGGGAACAGGACATTCAGTACTTC. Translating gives CASSRETREQDIQYF.

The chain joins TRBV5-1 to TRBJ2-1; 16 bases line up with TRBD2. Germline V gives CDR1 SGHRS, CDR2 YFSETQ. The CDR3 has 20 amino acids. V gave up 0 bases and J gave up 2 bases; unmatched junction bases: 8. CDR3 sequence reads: CASSLEGTSGRASTYNEQFF. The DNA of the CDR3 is TGCGCCAGCAGCTTGGAGGGGACTAGCGGGAGGGCCAGCACCTACAATGAGCAGTTCTTC.

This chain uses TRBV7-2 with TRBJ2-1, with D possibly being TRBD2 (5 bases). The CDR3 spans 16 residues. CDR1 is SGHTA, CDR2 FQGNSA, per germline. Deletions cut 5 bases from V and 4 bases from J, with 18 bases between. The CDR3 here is CASSKLGESVYNEQFF. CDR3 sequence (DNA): TGTGCCAGCAGCAAACTGGGAGAGTCAGTTTACAATGAGCAGTTCTTC.

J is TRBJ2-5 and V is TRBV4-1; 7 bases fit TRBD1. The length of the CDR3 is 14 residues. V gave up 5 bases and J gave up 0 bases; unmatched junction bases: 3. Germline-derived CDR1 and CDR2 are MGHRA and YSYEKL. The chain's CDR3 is CASSADRNQETQYF. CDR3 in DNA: TGCGCCAGCAGCGCGGACAGGAACCAAGAGACCCAGTACTTC.

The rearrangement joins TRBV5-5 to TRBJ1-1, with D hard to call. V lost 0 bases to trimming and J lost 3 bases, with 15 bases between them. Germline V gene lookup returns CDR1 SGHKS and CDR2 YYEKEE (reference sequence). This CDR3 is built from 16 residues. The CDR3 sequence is CASSLAGRKEDTEAFF. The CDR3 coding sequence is TGTGCCAGCAGCTTGGCGGGAAGGAAGGAAGACACTGAAGCTTTCTTT.

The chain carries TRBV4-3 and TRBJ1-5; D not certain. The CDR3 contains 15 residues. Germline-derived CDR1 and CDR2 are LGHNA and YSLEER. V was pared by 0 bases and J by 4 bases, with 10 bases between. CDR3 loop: CASSQEIAHNQPQHF. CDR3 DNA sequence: TGCGCCAGCAGCCAAGAAATAGCCCATAATCAGCCCCAGCATTTT.

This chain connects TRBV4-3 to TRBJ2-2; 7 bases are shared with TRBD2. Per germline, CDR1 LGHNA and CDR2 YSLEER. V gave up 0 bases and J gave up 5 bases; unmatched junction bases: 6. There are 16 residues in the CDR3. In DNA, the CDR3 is TGCGCCAGCAGCCAAGACTCCCAGGGAGGGACCGGGGAGCTGTTTTTT. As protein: CASSQDSQGGTGELFF.

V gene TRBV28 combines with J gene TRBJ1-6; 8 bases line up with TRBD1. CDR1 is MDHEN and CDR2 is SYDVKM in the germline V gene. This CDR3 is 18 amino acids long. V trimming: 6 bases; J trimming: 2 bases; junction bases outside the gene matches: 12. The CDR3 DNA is TGTGCCAGCAGAAATCCCAGACAGGGGATCGCCTATAATTCACCCCTCCACTTT. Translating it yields CASRNPRQGIAYNSPLHF.

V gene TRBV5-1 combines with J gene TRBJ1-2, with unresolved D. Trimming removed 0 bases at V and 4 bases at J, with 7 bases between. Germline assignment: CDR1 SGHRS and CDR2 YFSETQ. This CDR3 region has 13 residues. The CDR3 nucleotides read TGCGCCAGCAGCTTGGAGGAGCTCTATGGCTACACCTTC. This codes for CASSLEELYGYTF.

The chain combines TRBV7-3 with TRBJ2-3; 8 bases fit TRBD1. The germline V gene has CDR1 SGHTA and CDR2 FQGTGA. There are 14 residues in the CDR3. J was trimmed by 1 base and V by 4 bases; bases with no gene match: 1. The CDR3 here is CASSSRGRTDTQYF. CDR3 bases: TGTGCCAGCAGCTCCAGGGGGCGCACAGATACGCAGTATTTT.

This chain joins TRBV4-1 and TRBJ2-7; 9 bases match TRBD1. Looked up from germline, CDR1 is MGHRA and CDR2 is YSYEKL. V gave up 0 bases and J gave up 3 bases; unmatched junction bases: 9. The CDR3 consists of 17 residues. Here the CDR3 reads CASSQDLMGQGNYEQYF. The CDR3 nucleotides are TGCGCCAGCAGCCAAGATTTAATGGGACAGGGTAACTACGAGCAGTACTTC.

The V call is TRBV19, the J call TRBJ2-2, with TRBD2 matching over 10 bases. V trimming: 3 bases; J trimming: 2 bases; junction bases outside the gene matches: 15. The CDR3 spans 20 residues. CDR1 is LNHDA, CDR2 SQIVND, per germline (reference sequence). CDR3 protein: CASSIPGLALAGVNTGELFF. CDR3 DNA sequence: TGTGCCAGTAGTATTCCTGGGTTGGCTCTAGCGGGAGTCAACACCGGGGAGCTGTTTTTT.